What follows describes a single T cell receptor (beta chain). What it recognizes is unknown. Profiled with immunoSEQ multiplex PCR; TCRdb holds only in-frame clones, not every one. This table holds 90,000 to 120,000 clones, roughly 90% found once. These data belong to a study of OX40 agonist ivuxolimab in advanced cancers. Study information: The group had a mean age of 60 years, ranged from about 20 to 90, and was roughly 80% male.

Systemic immunosuppression or a history of autoimmune disease excluded patients. General study findings and limits: It was not determined which antigens were specifically recognized by the peripheral T cells that had undergone clonal expansion. CD8+ T cells showed, on average, more clonal expansion than CD4+ cells.

CDR3 size: 14 residues. Germline V gene data show CDR1 as SGHRS and CDR2 as YFSETQ. V trimming: 0 bases; J trimming: 5 bases; junction bases outside the gene matches: 2. The clonotype originates from an adult with an advanced solid tumor such as melanoma, head and neck, liver or kidney cancer. The chain employs TRBV5-1 and TRBJ2-5; 9 nucleotides line up with TRBD2. The source material was CD4+ or CD8+ T cells sorted from blood, sampled in a trial of the OX40 agonist ivuxolimab. CDR3 protein: CASSLGTSAETQYF. CDR3 sequence (DNA): TGCGCCAGCAGCTTGGGGACTAGCGCCGAGACCCAGTACTTC. Based on the CDR3 plus reference TRBV5-1 and TRBJ2-5, the full variable domain is KAGVTQTPRYLIKTRGQQVTLSCSPISGHRSVSWYQQTPGQGLQFLFEYFSETQRNKGNFPGRFSGRQFSNSRSEMNVSTLELGDSALYLCASSLGTSAETQYFGPGTRLLVL.